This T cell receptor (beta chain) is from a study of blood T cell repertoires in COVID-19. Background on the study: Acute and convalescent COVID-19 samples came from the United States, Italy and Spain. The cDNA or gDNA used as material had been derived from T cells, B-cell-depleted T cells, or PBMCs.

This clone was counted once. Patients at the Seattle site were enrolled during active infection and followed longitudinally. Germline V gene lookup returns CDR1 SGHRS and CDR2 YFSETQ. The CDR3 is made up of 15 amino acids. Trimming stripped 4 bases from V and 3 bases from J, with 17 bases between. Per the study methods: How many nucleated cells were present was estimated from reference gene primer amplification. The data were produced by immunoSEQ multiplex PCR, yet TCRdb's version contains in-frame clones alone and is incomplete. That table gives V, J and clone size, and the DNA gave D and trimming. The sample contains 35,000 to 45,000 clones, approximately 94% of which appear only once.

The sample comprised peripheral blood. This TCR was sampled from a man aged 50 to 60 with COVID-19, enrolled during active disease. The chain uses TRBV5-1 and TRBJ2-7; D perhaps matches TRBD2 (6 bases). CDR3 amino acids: CASSLVLARNYEQYF. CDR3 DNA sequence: TGCGCCAGCAGCCTCGTGCTAGCGCGTAACTACGAGCAGTACTTC.